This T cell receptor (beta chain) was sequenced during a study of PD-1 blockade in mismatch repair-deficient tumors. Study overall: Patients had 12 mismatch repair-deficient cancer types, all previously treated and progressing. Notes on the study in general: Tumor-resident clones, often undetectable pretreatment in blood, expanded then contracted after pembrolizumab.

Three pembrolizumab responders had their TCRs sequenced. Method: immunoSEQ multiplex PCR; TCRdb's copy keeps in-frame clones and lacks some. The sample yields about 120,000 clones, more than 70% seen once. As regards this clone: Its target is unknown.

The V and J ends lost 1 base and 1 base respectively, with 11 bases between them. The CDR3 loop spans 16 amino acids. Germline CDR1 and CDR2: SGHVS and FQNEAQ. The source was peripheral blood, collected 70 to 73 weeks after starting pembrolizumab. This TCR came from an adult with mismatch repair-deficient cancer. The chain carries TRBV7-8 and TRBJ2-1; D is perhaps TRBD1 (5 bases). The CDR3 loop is CASSLGVAGSYNEQFF. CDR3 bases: TGTGCCAGCAGCTTAGGGGTGGCAGGGTCCTACAATGAGCAGTTCTTC.